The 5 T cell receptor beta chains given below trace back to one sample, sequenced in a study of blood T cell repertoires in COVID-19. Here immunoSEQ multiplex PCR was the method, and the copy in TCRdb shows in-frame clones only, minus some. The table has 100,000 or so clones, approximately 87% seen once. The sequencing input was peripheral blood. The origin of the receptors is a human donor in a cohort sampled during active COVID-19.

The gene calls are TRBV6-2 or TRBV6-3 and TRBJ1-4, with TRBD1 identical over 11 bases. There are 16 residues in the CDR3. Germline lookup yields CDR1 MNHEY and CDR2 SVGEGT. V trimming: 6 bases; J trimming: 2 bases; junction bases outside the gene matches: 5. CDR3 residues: CASSTRTGGTNEKLFF. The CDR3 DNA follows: TGTGCCAGCAGCACCCGGACAGGGGGCACTAATGAAAAACTGTTTTTT.

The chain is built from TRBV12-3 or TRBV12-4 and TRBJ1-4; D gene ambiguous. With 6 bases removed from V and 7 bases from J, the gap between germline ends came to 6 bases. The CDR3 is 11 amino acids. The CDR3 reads CASSPGEKLFF. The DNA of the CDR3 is TGTGCCAGCAGCCCAGGTGAAAAACTGTTTTTT.

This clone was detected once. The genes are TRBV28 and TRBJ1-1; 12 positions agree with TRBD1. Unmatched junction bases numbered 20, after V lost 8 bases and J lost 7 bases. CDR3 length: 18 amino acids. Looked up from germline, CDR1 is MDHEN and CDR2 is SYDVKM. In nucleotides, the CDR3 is TGTGCCAGCTATTCCATATCCGGGACAGGGGGCAGGGGGGGTGAAGCTTTCTTT. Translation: CASYSISGTGGRGGEAFF.

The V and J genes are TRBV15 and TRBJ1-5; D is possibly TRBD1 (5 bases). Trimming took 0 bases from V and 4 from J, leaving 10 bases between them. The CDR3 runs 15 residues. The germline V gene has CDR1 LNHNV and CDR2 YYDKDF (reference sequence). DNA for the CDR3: TGTGCCACCAGCAGAGATTACCAGGGAAATCAGCCCCAGCATTTT. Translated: CATSRDYQGNQPQHF.

Here the CDR3 reads CASSPNGIQETQYF. DNA of the CDR3: TGCGCCAGCAGCCCCAACGGGATCCAAGAGACCCAGTACTTC. The chain employs TRBV5-1 and TRBJ2-5; tentative D call: TRBD2 (5 bases). The CDR3 has 14 amino acids. Germline CDR1 and CDR2: SGHRS and YFSETQ. V was shortened by 4 bases and J by 1 base, with 11 bases between the two germline ends.